This T cell receptor beta chain is drawn from a study of cytomegalovirus exposure and HLA in healthy donors. Note on this clone: Its antigen is not identified.

CDR3 length: 15 amino acids. V gave up 0 bases and J gave up 5 bases, with 13 bases separating them. Per germline, CDR1 MGHRA and CDR2 YSYEKL. PCR involved 60 Vbeta and 13 Jbeta primers. Clones were read by immunoSEQ multiplex PCR, and TCRdb kept only the in-frame ones, dropping some. Seen here are 63,000 or so clones, 60% to 80% observed once, and the top ten hold 22%. Study-level points and caveats: A further, later analysis showed that HLA-associated TCR beta chains (compared with equally common others) were more clonally expanded.

Material: PBMCs. This chain joins TRBV4-1 and TRBJ2-5, with a weak D call TRBD1 (6 bases). The TCR sequence derives from a woman in her twenties or thirties in good health and CMV-seropositive. CDR3 loop: CASSQDPAGAETQYF. CDR3 bases: TGCGCCAGCAGCCAAGATCCCGCAGGGGCCGAGACCCAGTACTTC.